The present T cell receptor beta chain was sequenced within a study of chemoradiotherapy in HPV16-positive cancers. Regarding this clone: The antigen is undetermined.

Study-level points and caveats: Non-HPV-specific T cells did not expand in tumors during treatment, whereas candidate HPV-specific clones and E7-related motifs did.

Repertoires were generated with immunoSEQ multiplex PCR, while TCRdb's copy carries only in-frame clones and drops some. The table lists about 5,200 clones, roughly 85% of them singletons. Samples were taken several times over chemoradiotherapy. There are 11 residues in the CDR3. Per germline, CDR1 MNHEY and CDR2 SVGAGI. V lost 9 bases and J lost 6, with 9 bases in between. V gene TRBV6-5 combines with J gene TRBJ2-1; D is ambiguous. The source was tumor tissue, collected from a patient who underwent chemoradiotherapy. The receptor was derived from a human donor with HPV-associated anogenital cancer. CDR3 region: CASTGLNEQFF. CDR3 in DNA: TGTGCCAGTACCGGCCTCAATGAGCAGTTCTTC.